This entry concerns a single T cell receptor beta chain. This sample was taken from a study of T cell repertoires in cytomegalovirus infection. TCRdb reprocessed the reads via MiXCR and lists one record per CDR3 protein. Among 350,000 to 450,000 distinct CDR3 sequences listed, roughly 18% were seen once. V was clipped by 5 bases and J by 6 bases, with 15 bases between them. The CDR3 runs to 13 residues. Germline V gene sequence: CDR1 SQVTM, CDR2 ANQGSEA. This clonotype originated in a human donor in good health (CMV status not recorded). Some clones in this sample may be carry-over from other donors' samples. Material: PBMCs. This chain uses TRBV29-1 with TRBJ2-3, with D perhaps TRBD2 (5 bases). CDR3 bases: TGCAGCGTTACGGGGTCCGTTAGTGATACGCAGTATTTT. This gives the protein CSVTGSVSDTQYF.